This T cell receptor (beta chain) was documented in a study of cytomegalovirus exposure and HLA in healthy donors. Study-level points and caveats: In a later analysis, parvovirus B19, influenza, CMV and Epstein-Barr virus appeared linked to several top co-occurrence clusters.

Germline values: CDR1 SGHVS, CDR2 FNYEAQ. The V and J ends lost 1 base and 9 bases, in that order; junction bases with no gene match: 7. This CDR3 has 15 amino acids. A remark on this clone: Its antigen is unknown.

PCR amplification relied on 60 Vbeta primers (plus 13 Jbeta primers). Produced via immunoSEQ multiplex PCR; TCRdb's table is partial and in-frame only. The sample shows about 110,000 clones, over 55% of them seen only once. The sample was PBMCs. This TCR was recovered from a female donor in good health and CMV-seronegative. The chain is built from TRBV7-6 and TRBJ2-1; 9 bases line up with TRBD2. The CDR3 loop is CASSLVLREGGEQFF. In nucleotides, the CDR3 is TGTGCCAGCAGCTTAGTGCTGCGGGAGGGAGGTGAGCAGTTCTTC.